What follows are 12 T cell receptor beta chains derived from one specimen sequenced in a study of breast tumors, draining lymph nodes, adjacent tissues. MiXCR, run by TCRdb on the multiplex PCR reads, gives a single entry per CDR3 protein. The data hold hundreds of thousands of distinct CDR3 sequences, with about a third observed a single time. The lymph nodes were axillary draining lymph nodes from breast cancer patients. The sequenced sample was axillary lymph node tissue. The source is a female donor with breast cancer. Some clones in this sample may be carry-over from other donors' samples.

There are many counts of this clonotype. The gene calls are TRBV7-6 and TRBJ2-1; TRBD2 aligns across 10 bases. CDR1 and CDR2 (germline): SGHVS, FNYEAQ. The V gene end was trimmed by 4 bases and the J gene end by 2 bases; junction bases not matched to a gene: 5. The CDR3 totals 16 residues. CDR3 loop: CASSSPGLAAYNEQFF. CDR3 nucleotide sequence: TGTGCCAGCAGCTCCCCAGGACTAGCGGCCTACAATGAGCAGTTCTTC.

About this clonotype: No DNA is shown, since the ends of the CDR3 on it are uncertain; the CDR3 is the one TCRdb lists. V gene TRBV20-1 combines with J gene TRBJ1-5. The CDR3 adds up to 20 amino acids, both ends counted. Germline CDR1 and CDR2: DFQATT and SNEGSKA (reference sequence). The CDR3 here is CSARGDSYLRAVLRAGHQHF.

J is TRBJ1-1 and V is TRBV19; possibly TRBD1 for D (6 bases). The germline CDR1 and CDR2 sequences are LNHDA and SQIVND (reference sequence). CDR3 length: 16 amino acids. With 6 bases removed from V and 4 bases from J, the gap between germline ends came to 21 bases. The DNA of the CDR3 is TGTGCCAGTAGACTCCTTCGGGGGGCGATCGGCACTGAAGCTTTCTTT. Translation: CASRLLRGAIGTEAFF.

The rearrangement joins TRBV20-1 to TRBJ1-3; a possible D gene is TRBD1 (6 bases). CDR1 and CDR2 (germline): DFQATT, SNEGSKA (reference sequence). V was shortened by 3 bases and J by 0 bases, with 9 bases between the two germline ends. CDR3 length: 14 residues. The CDR3 sequence: CSARPGVSGNTIYF. The CDR3 nucleotides read TGCAGTGCTAGGCCAGGGGTCTCTGGAAACACCATATATTTT.

Turning to this clonotype: A much larger clonotype is one base distant, so this may be a read error. The chain is built from TRBV7-6 and TRBJ2-2, with D possibly being TRBD2 (6 bases). This CDR3 region has 15 residues. V dropped 8 bases and J dropped 1 base, with 14 bases sitting between them. The germline V gene encodes CDR1 SGHVS and CDR2 FNYEAQ. This chain's CDR3 is CASGQGGLNTGELFF. The CDR3, as DNA: TGTGCCAGCGGCCAGGGAGGCCTGAACACCGGGGAGCTGTTTTTT.

This clonotype was observed many times. The chain joins TRBV6-1 to TRBJ2-5, with TRBD1 matching over 9 bases. Germline V gene data show CDR1 as MNHNS and CDR2 as SASEGT. Trimming removed 6 bases from V and 0 bases from J; junction bases left unmatched: 5. This CDR3 region has 15 residues. CDR3 sequence: CASSAGTGYQETQYF. CDR3 nucleotide sequence: TGTGCCAGCAGCGCCGGGACAGGGTACCAAGAGACCCAGTACTTC.

This clonotype was counted at least ten times. The gene calls are TRBV20-1 and TRBJ2-1; D may be TRBD2 (5 bases). The CDR3 covers 17 residues. Germline loops: CDR1 DFQATT, CDR2 SNEGSKA (reference sequence). V was shortened by 5 bases and J by 4 bases, with 24 bases between the two germline ends. The CDR3 region is CSAARAPASRVYNEQFF. DNA for the CDR3: TGCAGTGCTGCTAGAGCCCCAGCTAGCCGGGTGTACAATGAGCAGTTCTTC.

There are many counts of this clonotype. The rearrangement uses TRBV24-1 and TRBJ2-1, with 10 bases that match TRBD2. The CDR3 covers 16 residues. Germline V gene sequence: CDR1 KGHDR, CDR2 SFDVKD. V gave up 4 bases and J gave up 4 bases; unmatched junction bases: 6. Written as DNA, the CDR3 is TGTGCCACCAGTGACGATAGCGGGAGGCTGTACAATGAGCAGTTCTTC. Encoded protein: CATSDDSGRLYNEQFF.

The V and J genes are TRBV7-8 and TRBJ2-5, with 7 nucleotides matching TRBD1. The CDR3 has 16 residues. Germline V gene lookup returns CDR1 SGHVS and CDR2 FQNEAQ. J lost 0 bases, V lost 4 bases, and 8 bases had no gene match. The CDR3 spells CASSSRTGQYQETQYF. CDR3 sequence (DNA): TGTGCCAGCAGCTCGAGAACGGGACAGTACCAAGAGACCCAGTACTTC.

At least ten counts were recorded for this clonotype. V and J are TRBV6-1 and TRBJ2-2, with D perhaps TRBD1 (5 bases). Trimming stripped 7 bases from V and 6 bases from J, with 6 bases between. This CDR3 is built from 11 residues. From germline, CDR1 is MNHNS and CDR2 SASEGT. DNA of the CDR3: TGTGCCAGCAAGGGGCCCGGGGAGCTGTTTTTT. This encodes CASKGPGELFF.

The sample holds many counts of this clonotype. This sequence joins TRBV27 and TRBJ1-2; a possible D gene is TRBD1 (6 bases). Germline V gives CDR1 MNHEY, CDR2 SMNVEV (reference sequence). Trimming took off 5 bases at V and 8 bases at J, with 18 bases between the two ends. The CDR3 loop spans 14 amino acids. The CDR3 is CASSPHRDIVGYTF. CDR3 bases: TGTGCCAGCAGTCCACACCGGGACATTGTGGGCTACACCTTC.

This clonotype occurred many times. V usage is TRBV4-3 and J usage is TRBJ2-5, with 12 nucleotides matching TRBD2. Trimming removed 4 bases from V and 1 base from J; junction bases left unmatched: 7. The CDR3 totals 17 residues. Germline CDR1 is LGHNA and CDR2 is YSLEER. The chain's CDR3 is CASSLALAGGTQETQYF. The CDR3 DNA is TGCGCCAGCAGCCTTGCACTAGCGGGAGGAACCCAAGAGACCCAGTACTTC.